A single sample gave rise to the 18 T cell receptor beta chains below, sequenced in a study of T-cell memory formation after mild COVID-19 (dated by TCRdb to about 2021). The receptor library was made with 5' RACE. The data were produced on an Illumina NovaSeq 6000. Using fastp at Q25 and MiXCR, TCRdb reprocessed the public reads and kept productive beta chains. When rows share a CDR3 protein, they turn into one entry using the most common DNA and genes. The sample has fewer than 700,000 distinct CDR3 sequences on record, more than 15% of them singletons. Around 12% of the sample rests with the top ten. The specimen was PBMCs or a T cell subset sorted from them (not recorded which). These receptors were taken from an adult woman who had mild COVID-19 (a few samples of this study predate the infection). The sample titles of this study are shuffled in the database, so cell type and time point are left out; the donor was told from shared clones.

This clonotype was observed a handful of times. J is TRBJ2-3 and V is TRBV12-3 or TRBV12-4; D gene uncertain. The CDR3 loop spans 16 amino acids. The V end lost 0 bases, the J end lost 0 bases, and 10 bases lay between the germline ends. The CDR3 bases are TGTGCCAGCAGTTTAGCGTTAGTGACTAGCACAGATACGCAGTATTTT. It codes for CASSLALVTSTDTQYF.

V gene TRBV24-1 combines with J gene TRBJ2-6, with D possibly TRBD2 on 6 matching bases. Trimming stripped 5 bases from V and 4 bases from J, with 11 bases between. The CDR3 runs 15 residues. CDR1 KGHDR and CDR2 SFDVKD come from the germline V gene. CDR3 sequence reads: CATSASGGGANVLTF. Here the CDR3 DNA reads TGTGCCACCAGTGCTTCCGGAGGGGGGGCCAACGTCCTGACTTTC.

The gene calls are TRBV4-2 and TRBJ2-1; 10 bases fit TRBD2. Losses at the gene ends were 4 bases for V and 4 bases for J; bases not matched to a gene: 7. This CDR3 has 16 amino acids. Germline values: CDR1 LGHNA, CDR2 YNFKEQ. The CDR3 is CASSLSGLASYNEQFF. In DNA, the CDR3 is TGTGCCAGCAGCCTCTCGGGACTAGCGAGTTACAATGAGCAGTTCTTC.

This chain connects TRBV7-7 to TRBJ2-2; D uncertain. Germline V lookup: CDR1 SSHAT, CDR2 FNYEAQ (reference sequence). Between the trimmed V and J ends, which lost 2 bases and 5 bases, there was a span of 6 bases. The CDR3 covers 13 residues. As DNA, the CDR3 is TGTGCCAGCAGCTTAATAGTGACCGGGGAGCTGTTTTTT. Translated, it gives CASSLIVTGELFF.

This clonotype has a handful of counts. The rearrangement uses TRBV27 and TRBJ2-1; D gene unclear. V lost 4 bases and J lost 10, with 11 bases in between. Germline V gives CDR1 MNHEY, CDR2 SMNVEV (reference sequence). This CDR3 contains 12 residues. The DNA of the CDR3 is TGTGCCAGCAGTTCGATCTTGGGGGAGCAGTTCTTC. Translation gives CASSSILGEQFF.

This chain links TRBV7-2 with TRBJ2-1; 11 bases are shared with TRBD1. Trimming removed 3 bases from V and 7 bases from J; junction bases left unmatched: 5. The CDR3 has 15 amino acids. The germline V gene has CDR1 SGHTA and CDR2 FQGNSA. CDR3 region: CASSFSGQGANEQFF. The DNA of the CDR3 is TGTGCCAGCAGCTTTAGCGGACAGGGGGCAAATGAGCAGTTCTTC.

This clonotype has only a few counts. V gene TRBV5-1 combines with J gene TRBJ1-2; tentatively, D is TRBD1 (6 bases). The CDR3 runs to 15 residues. V lost 4 bases to trimming and J lost 5 bases, with 18 bases between them. Germline CDR1 and CDR2: SGHRS and YFSETQ. In DNA form, the CDR3 reads TGCGCCAGCAGCGTGTCACCCACGGGGGCGTATGGCTACACCTTC. Its translation is CASSVSPTGAYGYTF.

In this sample, this clonotype turned up a few times. This chain links TRBV7-9 with TRBJ2-3; perhaps D is TRBD1 or TRBD2 (6 bases each). CDR3 length: 15 residues. Germline V gene data show CDR1 as SEHNR and CDR2 as FQNEAQ (reference sequence). V was pared by 2 bases and J by 4 bases, with 13 bases between. CDR3 loop: CASSLRGANPDTQYF. The CDR3 bases are TGTGCCAGCAGCTTAAGGGGGGCCAATCCAGATACGCAGTATTTT.

V gene TRBV21-1 combines with J gene TRBJ2-1; the table's D call TRBD2 went unverified against the DNA. TRBV21-1 is flagged as a pseudogene. This CDR3 region has 15 residues. This CDR3 reads CATHKGREGPSEQFF. The CDR3 nucleotides read TGTGCCACCCACAAGGGGCGGGAGGGCCCTAGTGAGCAGTTCTTC.

Only a few counts were recorded for this clonotype. This chain uses TRBV20-1 with TRBJ2-5; 9 bases are a match to TRBD2. CDR3 size: 13 residues. From germline, CDR1 is DFQATT and CDR2 SNEGSKA (reference sequence). J lost 9 bases, V lost 2 bases, and 7 bases had no gene match. The CDR3 region is CSARKSSGGPQYF. CDR3 nucleotides: TGCAGTGCTAGAAAAAGTAGCGGGGGTCCCCAGTACTTC.

V and J are TRBV3-1 and TRBJ2-3; no clear D. Trimming removed 0 bases at V and 0 bases at J, with 7 bases between. In germline, CDR1 is LGHDT, CDR2 YNNKEL (reference sequence). The CDR3 sequence is 15 residues long. The CDR3 loop is CASSQDQMSTDTQYF. The CDR3 region has the DNA TGTGCCAGCAGCCAAGATCAGATGAGCACAGATACGCAGTATTTT.

The sample holds a few counts of this clonotype. The rearrangement links TRBV15 to TRBJ1-5; TRBD1 matches 10 bases. There are 15 residues in the CDR3. Unmatched junction bases numbered 0, after V lost 3 bases and J lost 1 base. Germline V gene data show CDR1 as LNHNV and CDR2 as YYDKDF (reference sequence). CDR3 in DNA: TGTGCCACCAGCAGGGGACAGGGGAGCAATCAGCCCCAGCATTTT. It codes for CATSRGQGSNQPQHF.

This clonotype was seen a handful of times. This rearrangement joins TRBV4-1 to TRBJ1-1; tentatively, D is TRBD1 (5 bases). The CDR3 consists of 15 residues. Between the trimmed V and J ends, which lost 3 bases and 0 bases, there was a span of 11 bases. Germline V gene sequence: CDR1 MGHRA, CDR2 YSYEKL. DNA of the CDR3: TGCGCCAGCAGCCATAGCAGGACAATGAACACTGAAGCTTTCTTT. This codes for CASSHSRTMNTEAFF.

This clonotype was detected only a few times. The chain couples TRBV3-1 to TRBJ2-7; 14 bases align to TRBD2. CDR1 is LGHDT and CDR2 is YNNKEL in the germline V gene (reference sequence). CDR3 length: 17 residues. After removal of 1 base from V and 3 bases from J, the junction contained 5 bases not matched to a gene. This CDR3 is CASSQGTSGRWGYEQYF. DNA of the CDR3: TGTGCCAGCAGCCAAGGGACTAGCGGGAGGTGGGGCTACGAGCAGTACTTC.

This clonotype was counted a few times. As DNA, the CDR3 is TGTGCCATCAGTGAACAGGGGAGTACCGGGGCCAACGTCCTGACTTTC. It codes for CAISEQGSTGANVLTF. The chain carries TRBV10-3 and TRBJ2-6; 7 bases agree with TRBD1. This CDR3 contains 16 residues. Germline CDR1 reads ENHRY; CDR2 reads SYGVKD. Trimming took 3 bases from V and 4 from J; bases not matched to a gene: 6.

V is TRBV6-5 and J is TRBJ1-2; D is undetermined. V shed 0 bases and J shed 3 bases, with 5 bases lying between them. The germline V gene encodes CDR1 MNHEY and CDR2 SVGAGI. This CDR3 contains 13 residues. CDR3 loop: CASSYSSDYGYTF. In DNA, the CDR3 is TGTGCCAGCAGTTACTCCAGCGACTATGGCTACACCTTC.

The sample holds a few counts of this clonotype. The chain has TRBV7-9 and TRBJ1-2; D not certain. This CDR3 has 15 amino acids. Germline V gives CDR1 SEHNR, CDR2 FQNEAQ (reference sequence). Trimming pared 3 bases from V and 0 bases from J, leaving 11 bases between. CDR3 in DNA: TGTGCCAGCAGCTTCCCCGACACGGCTAACTATGGCTACACCTTC. As protein: CASSFPDTANYGYTF.

This clonotype was observed a handful of times. V gene TRBV12-3 or TRBV12-4 combines with J gene TRBJ2-2, with D possibly matching TRBD1 (5 bases). The V end was cut by 3 bases, the J end by 4 bases, with 12 bases between. This CDR3 contains 15 residues. The CDR3 bases are TGTGCCAGCAGTTTGGGCAGGGAACCCACCGGGGAGCTGTTTTTT. Translating gives CASSLGREPTGELFF.